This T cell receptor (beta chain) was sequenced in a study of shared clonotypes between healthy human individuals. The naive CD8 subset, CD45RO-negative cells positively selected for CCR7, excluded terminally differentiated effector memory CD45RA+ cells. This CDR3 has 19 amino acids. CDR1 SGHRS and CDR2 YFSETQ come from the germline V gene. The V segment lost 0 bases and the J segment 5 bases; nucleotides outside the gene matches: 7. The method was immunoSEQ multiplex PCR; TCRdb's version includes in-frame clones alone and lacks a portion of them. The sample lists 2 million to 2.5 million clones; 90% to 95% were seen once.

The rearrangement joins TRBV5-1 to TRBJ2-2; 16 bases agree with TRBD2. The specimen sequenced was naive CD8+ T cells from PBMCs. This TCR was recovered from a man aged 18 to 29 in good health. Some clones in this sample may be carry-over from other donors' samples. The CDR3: CASSLVGTSGRARTGELFF. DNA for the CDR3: TGCGCCAGCAGCTTGGTGGGGACTAGCGGGAGGGCCCGAACCGGGGAGCTGTTTTTT.